This entry features one T cell receptor beta chain sequence. This sample is part of a study of blood T cell repertoires in COVID-19. Study overall: Material from acute and convalescent COVID-19 was sourced from the United States, Italy and Spain. T cells, B-cell-depleted T cells, or PBMCs supplied cDNA or gDNA.

Deletions cut 5 bases from V and 5 bases from J, with 21 bases between. The CDR3 runs 16 residues. Germline V gives CDR1 LNHNV, CDR2 YYDKDF (reference sequence). Under the authors' procedure: Reference gene primers were amplified, and this amplification served to estimate nucleated cell counts. Assay: immunoSEQ multiplex PCR; the TCRdb copy retains only in-frame clones and omits some. The DNA gave D and trimming, while V, J and clone size come from that table. This repertoire shows 120,000 to 150,000 clones, 85% to 90% found once; its top ten account for 1.5%. The J gene is TRBJ2-5, the V gene TRBV15, with D uncertain. The clonotype originates from a woman aged 55 to 70 with acute or convalescent COVID-19. Sequencing input: peripheral blood. The CDR3: CATSRVAADGSETQYF. CDR3 in DNA: TGTGCCACCAGCCGTGTGGCGGCCGACGGTTCGGAGACCCAGTACTTC.